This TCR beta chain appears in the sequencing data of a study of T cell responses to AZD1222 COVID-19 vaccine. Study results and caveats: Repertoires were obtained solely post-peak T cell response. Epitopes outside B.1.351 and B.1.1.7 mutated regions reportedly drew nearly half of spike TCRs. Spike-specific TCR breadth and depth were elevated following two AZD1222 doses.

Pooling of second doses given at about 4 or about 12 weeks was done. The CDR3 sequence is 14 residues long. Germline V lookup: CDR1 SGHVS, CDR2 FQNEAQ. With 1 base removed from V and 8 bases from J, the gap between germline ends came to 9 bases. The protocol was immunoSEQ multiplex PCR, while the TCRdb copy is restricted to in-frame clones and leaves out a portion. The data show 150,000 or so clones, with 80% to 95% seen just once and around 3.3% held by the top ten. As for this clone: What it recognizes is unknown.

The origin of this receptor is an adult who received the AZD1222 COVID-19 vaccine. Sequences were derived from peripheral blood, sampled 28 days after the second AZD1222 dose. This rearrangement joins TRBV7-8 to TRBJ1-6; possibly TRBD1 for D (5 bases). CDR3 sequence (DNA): TGTGCCAGCAGCTTAGAGGGGCGGTATTCACCCCTCCACTTT. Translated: CASSLEGRYSPLHF.